Below, 11 T cell receptor beta chains from the same sample are listed, as sequenced in a study of blood T cells in healthy people across ages. Alongside a J-beta primer mix, a sample-barcoded 5' primer served in a second PCR lasting about 7 to 11 cycles. TCRdb redid the calling of the 5' RACE reads with MiXCR, one entry per CDR3 protein. This table holds 1.5 million to 2 million distinct CDR3 sequences, roughly 52% found once. Sample: blood. These receptors came from a middle-aged woman in good health.

As for this clonotype: A junction end diverges from the germline sequence, so it may reflect a read error. The chain recombines TRBV6-2 or TRBV6-3 with TRBJ2-1; D unresolved. The CDR3 loop spans 14 amino acids. Germline V gene sequence: CDR1 MNHEY, CDR2 SVGEGT. CDR3 sequence: CVSSTRAGLNEQFF. CDR3 DNA: TGTGTCAGCAGTACCCGGGCAGGTTTAAATGAGCAGTTCTTC.

The chain combines TRBV18 with TRBJ2-1; 11 bases map to TRBD2. Germline V gene sequence: CDR1 KGHSH, CDR2 LQKENI. The CDR3 is 17 amino acids. V gave up 6 bases and J gave up 0 bases; unmatched junction bases: 7. The CDR3 region is CASSGLAGGPSYNEQFF. In DNA, the CDR3 is TGTGCCAGCTCGGGCCTAGCGGGGGGACCCTCCTACAATGAGCAGTTCTTC.

The chain combines TRBV27 with TRBJ2-7; D is perhaps TRBD1 or TRBD2 (5 bases each). The V end was cut by 0 bases, the J end by 0 bases, with 9 bases between. Looked up from germline, CDR1 is MNHEY and CDR2 is SMNVEV (reference sequence). The CDR3 totals 15 residues. Here the CDR3 reads CASSLSPGTSYEQYF. The CDR3 DNA follows: TGTGCCAGCAGTTTATCCCCAGGGACCTCCTACGAGCAGTACTTC.

This clonotype was seen only a few times. The junction shows a germline mismatch at one end, possibly a read error. V is TRBV5-6 and J is TRBJ2-1, with TRBD2 matching over 13 bases. Germline values: CDR1 SGHDT, CDR2 YYEEEE. This CDR3 comprises 18 residues. In nucleotides, the CDR3 is TGTGCCAGCAGCTTGCCCGTGACTAGCGGGGGGTCCTATAATGAGCAGTTCTTC. This gives the protein CASSLPVTSGGSYNEQFF.

On this clonotype itself: An end of the junction differs from the germline gene, which may be a read error. V gene TRBV7-8 combines with J gene TRBJ1-5; no clear D. This CDR3 is 16 amino acids long. Germline V lookup: CDR1 SGHVS, CDR2 FQNEAQ. CDR3: CARSLEGGLLNQPQHF. Written as DNA, the CDR3 is TGTGCCCGCAGCTTAGAGGGAGGACTACTCAATCAGCCCCAGCATTTT.

This clonotype showed up just a few times. The chain joins TRBV4-3 to TRBJ2-7, with TRBD1 matching over 8 bases. V was clipped by 4 bases and J by 4 bases; unmatched bases: 6. Germline V gene data show CDR1 as LGHNA and CDR2 as YSLEER. This CDR3 spans 14 amino acids. As DNA, the CDR3 is TGCGCCAGCAGCCGGCGACAGGGGACATACGAGCAGTACTTC. It is translated as CASSRRQGTYEQYF.

V usage is TRBV6-6 and J usage is TRBJ1-2; 7 positions match TRBD1. The V gene end was trimmed by 2 bases and the J gene end by 4 bases; junction bases not matched to a gene: 13. CDR3 size: 17 residues. The germline gives CDR1 MNHNY, CDR2 SVGAGI (reference sequence). CDR3 sequence reads: CASSYTGNRGTGYGYTF. The CDR3 DNA reads TGTGCCAGCAGTTACACGGGGAACAGGGGAACGGGCTATGGCTACACCTTC.

The chain employs TRBV20-1 and TRBJ2-6, with 7 bases fitting TRBD2. With 8 bases clipped from V and 0 bases from J, the junction kept 7 bases outside the gene matches. Germline V gene data show CDR1 as DFQATT and CDR2 as SNEGSKA (reference sequence). The CDR3 loop spans 15 amino acids. The CDR3: CSLERGTSGANVLTF. DNA of the CDR3: TGCAGTCTGGAGCGGGGCACCTCTGGGGCCAACGTCCTGACTTTC.

On this clonotype itself: One end of the junction varies from germline; a read error may be responsible. This chain's CDR3 is CASSQERLGQPRHF. CDR3 bases: TGCGCCAGCAGCCAAGAGAGACTGGGGCAGCCCCGGCATTTT. The chain links TRBV4-3 to TRBJ1-5, with a tentative D call TRBD1 (5 bases). Germline V gene sequence: CDR1 LGHNA, CDR2 YSLEER. The CDR3 loop spans 14 amino acids.

The rearrangement joins TRBV7-2 to TRBJ2-3; D might be TRBD2 (7 bases). This CDR3 has 14 residues. Per the germline V gene, CDR1 is SGHTA and CDR2 is FQGNSA. V was shortened by 7 bases and J by 5 bases, with 16 bases between the two germline ends. The CDR3 here is CASTLGGQLDTQYF. Written as DNA, the CDR3 is TGTGCCAGCACCCTGGGGGGGCAATTAGATACGCAGTATTTT. The full variable domain, in which reference TRBV7-2 and TRBJ2-3 provide the parts outside the CDR3, is GAGVSQSPSNKVTEKGKDVELRCDPISGHTALYWYRQSLGQGLEFLIYFQGNSAPDKSGLPSDRFSAERTGGSVSTLTIQRTQQEDSAVYLCASTLGGQLDTQYFGPGTRLTVL.

The J gene is TRBJ2-3, the V gene TRBV28; tentatively, D is TRBD1 (6 bases). Trimming stripped 3 bases from V and 2 bases from J, with 15 bases between. CDR3 length: 16 residues. Germline V CDR1 and CDR2: MDHEN, SYDVKM. CDR3 amino acids: CASSFTEDRFTDTQYF. The CDR3, as DNA: TGTGCCAGCAGTTTTACGGAAGACAGGTTCACAGATACGCAGTATTTT.